What follows describes a single T cell receptor (beta chain). It was locally advanced or metastatic urothelial carcinoma that patients had. This specimen belongs to a study of PD-L1 blockade in urothelial cancer. TCRdb's table, derived via immunoSEQ multiplex PCR, lists solely in-frame clones and lacks some. The data show tens of thousands of clones, around nine tenths seen once. V shed 5 bases and J 11 bases; nucleotides not matched to a gene: 14. CDR3 length: 14 amino acids. Germline-derived CDR1 and CDR2 are SGHTA and FQGNSA. The chain recombines TRBV7-2 with TRBJ1-1, with 7 bases lining up with TRBD1. The sequence derives from a man between 60 and 70 years old with urothelial cancer. Sample: PBMCs, taken around atezolizumab (anti-PD-L1) treatment. The CDR3 bases are TGTGCCAGCAGCCGGCCGGGACAGTGGGTCGAGGCTTTCTTT. Translating it yields CASSRPGQWVEAFF. The variable domain in full, with the rest retrieved from reference TRBV7-2 and TRBJ1-1, is GAGVSQSPSNKVTEKGKDVELRCDPISGHTALYWYRQSLGQGLEFLIYFQGNSAPDKSGLPSDRFSAERTGGSVSTLTIQRTQQEDSAVYLCASSRPGQWVEAFFGQGTRLTVV.